The present T cell receptor beta chain was sequenced within a study of T-cell reconstitution after alpha-beta-depleted transplantation in children. Germline CDR1 is SQVTM and CDR2 is ANQGSEA. The CDR3 consists of 13 residues. Trimming took off 7 bases at V and 3 bases at J, with 12 bases between the two ends. The table lists this clonotype with many counts. Molecular barcoding with unique molecular identifiers was used for the TCRbeta library. TCRdb reprocessed the PCR reads via MiXCR and lists one record per CDR3 protein. In the table there are tens of thousands of distinct CDR3 sequences, roughly 16% of which are singletons.

Specimen: PBMCs, mostly from graft donor cells, collected 180 days after TCRalphabeta/CD19-depleted stem cell transplant. This sequence was found in a male patient between 2 and 10 years old who had a stem cell transplant for acute lymphoblastic leukemia, so the T cells may come from the graft donor. The chain joins TRBV29-1 to TRBJ2-2; D is ambiguous. The CDR3 sequence: CSAVNDDTGELFF. In nucleotides, the CDR3 is TGCAGCGCAGTGAACGACGACACCGGGGAGCTGTTTTTT.